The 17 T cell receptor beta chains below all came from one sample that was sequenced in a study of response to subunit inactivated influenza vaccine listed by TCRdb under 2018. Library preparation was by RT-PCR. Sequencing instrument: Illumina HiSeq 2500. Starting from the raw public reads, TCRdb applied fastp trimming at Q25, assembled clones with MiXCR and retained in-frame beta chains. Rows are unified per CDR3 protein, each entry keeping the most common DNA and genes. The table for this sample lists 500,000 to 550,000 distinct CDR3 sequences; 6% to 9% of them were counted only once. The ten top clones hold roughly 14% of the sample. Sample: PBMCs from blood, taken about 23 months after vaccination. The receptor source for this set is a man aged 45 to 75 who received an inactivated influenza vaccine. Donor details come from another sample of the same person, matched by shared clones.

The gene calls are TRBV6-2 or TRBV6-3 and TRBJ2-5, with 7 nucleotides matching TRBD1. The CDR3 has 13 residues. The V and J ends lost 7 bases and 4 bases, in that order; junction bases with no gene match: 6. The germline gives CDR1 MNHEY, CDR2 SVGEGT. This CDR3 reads CASKNTGVETQYF. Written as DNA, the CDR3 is TGTGCCAGCAAGAATACAGGGGTAGAGACCCAGTACTTC.

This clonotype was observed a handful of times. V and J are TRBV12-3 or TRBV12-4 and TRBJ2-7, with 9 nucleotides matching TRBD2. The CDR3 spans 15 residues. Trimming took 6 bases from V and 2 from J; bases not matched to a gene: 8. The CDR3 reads CASRPLAGGPYEQYF. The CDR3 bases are TGTGCCAGCAGGCCTCTGGCGGGAGGGCCCTACGAGCAGTACTTC.

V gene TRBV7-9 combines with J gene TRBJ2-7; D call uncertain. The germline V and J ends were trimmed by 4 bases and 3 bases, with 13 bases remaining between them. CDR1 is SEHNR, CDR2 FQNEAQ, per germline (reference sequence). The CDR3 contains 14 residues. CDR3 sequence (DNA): TGTGCCAGCAGCTCCTTCGGTCAAGTCTACGAGCAGTACTTC. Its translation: CASSSFGQVYEQYF.

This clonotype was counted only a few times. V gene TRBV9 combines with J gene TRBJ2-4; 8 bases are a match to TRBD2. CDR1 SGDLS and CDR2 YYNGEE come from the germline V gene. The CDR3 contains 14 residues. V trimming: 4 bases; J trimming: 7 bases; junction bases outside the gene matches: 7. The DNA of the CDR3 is TGTGCCAGCAGCCCGGGAGGGAGGGGTAACATTCAGTACTTC. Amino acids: CASSPGGRGNIQYF.

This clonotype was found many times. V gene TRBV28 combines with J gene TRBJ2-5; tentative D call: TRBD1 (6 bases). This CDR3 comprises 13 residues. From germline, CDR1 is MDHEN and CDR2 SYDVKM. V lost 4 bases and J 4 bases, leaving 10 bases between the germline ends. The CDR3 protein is CASSWTARETQYF. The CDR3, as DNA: TGTGCCAGCAGTTGGACAGCGAGAGAGACCCAGTACTTC.

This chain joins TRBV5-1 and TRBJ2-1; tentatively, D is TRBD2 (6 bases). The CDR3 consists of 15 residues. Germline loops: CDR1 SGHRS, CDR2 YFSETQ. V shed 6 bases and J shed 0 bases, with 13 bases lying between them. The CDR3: CASKPDGSSYNEQFF. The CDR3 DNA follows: TGCGCCAGCAAGCCCGACGGGAGCTCCTACAATGAGCAGTTCTTC.

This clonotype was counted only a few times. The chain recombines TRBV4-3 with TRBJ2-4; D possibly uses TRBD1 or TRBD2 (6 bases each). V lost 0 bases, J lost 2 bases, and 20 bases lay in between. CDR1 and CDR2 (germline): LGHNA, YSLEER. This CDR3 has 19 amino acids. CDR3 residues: CASSQDAFVGGRSKNIQYF. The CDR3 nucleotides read TGCGCCAGCAGCCAAGACGCATTTGTCGGGGGCCGGTCCAAAAACATTCAGTACTTC.

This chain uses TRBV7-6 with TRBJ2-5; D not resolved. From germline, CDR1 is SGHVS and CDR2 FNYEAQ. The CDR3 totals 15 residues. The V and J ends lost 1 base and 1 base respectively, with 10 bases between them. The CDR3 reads CASSLGQNFQETQYF. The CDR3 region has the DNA TGTGCCAGCAGCTTAGGGCAGAATTTCCAAGAGACCCAGTACTTC.

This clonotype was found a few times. Here the CDR3 reads CASSPGSRPGQGSEKLFF. The CDR3 DNA reads as TGCGCCAGCAGCCCAGGTTCCCGTCCGGGACAGGGGAGTGAAAAACTGTTTTTT. The chain employs TRBV4-3 and TRBJ1-4; 10 positions agree with TRBD1. The CDR3 is made up of 18 amino acids. Germline trimming cut 4 bases from V and 7 bases from J; bases unmatched to any gene: 15. Germline lookup yields CDR1 LGHNA and CDR2 YSLEER.

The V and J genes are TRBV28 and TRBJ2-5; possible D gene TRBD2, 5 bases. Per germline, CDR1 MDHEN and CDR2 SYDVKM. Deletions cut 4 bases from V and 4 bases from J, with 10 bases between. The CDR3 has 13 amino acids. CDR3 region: CASSSSSTETQYF. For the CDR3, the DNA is TGTGCCAGCAGTTCATCTAGCACAGAGACCCAGTACTTC.

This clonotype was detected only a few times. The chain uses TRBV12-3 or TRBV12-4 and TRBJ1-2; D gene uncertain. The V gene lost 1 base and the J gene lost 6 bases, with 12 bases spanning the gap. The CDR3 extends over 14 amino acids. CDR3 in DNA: TGTGCCAGCAGTTTAGTTCCTCAAGAGGATGGCTACACCTTC. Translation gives CASSLVPQEDGYTF.

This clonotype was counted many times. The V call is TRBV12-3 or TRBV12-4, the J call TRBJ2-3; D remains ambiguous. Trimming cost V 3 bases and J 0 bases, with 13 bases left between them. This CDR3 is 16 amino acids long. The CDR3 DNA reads TGTGCCAGCAGTTTCAGTAGCCGTCCTAGCACAGATACGCAGTATTTT. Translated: CASSFSSRPSTDTQYF.

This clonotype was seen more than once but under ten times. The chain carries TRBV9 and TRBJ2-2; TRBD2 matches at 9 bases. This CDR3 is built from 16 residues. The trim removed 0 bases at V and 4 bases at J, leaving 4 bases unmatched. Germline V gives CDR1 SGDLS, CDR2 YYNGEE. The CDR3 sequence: CASSVGGGRATGELFF. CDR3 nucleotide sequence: TGTGCCAGCAGCGTAGGAGGCGGGAGGGCCACCGGGGAGCTGTTTTTT.

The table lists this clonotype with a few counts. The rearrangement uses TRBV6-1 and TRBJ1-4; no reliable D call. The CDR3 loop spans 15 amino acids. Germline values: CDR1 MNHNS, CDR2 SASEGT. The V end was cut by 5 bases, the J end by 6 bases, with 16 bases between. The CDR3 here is CASSPLDGEDEKLFF. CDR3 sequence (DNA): TGTGCCAGCAGTCCCCTGGACGGCGAAGATGAAAAACTGTTTTTT.

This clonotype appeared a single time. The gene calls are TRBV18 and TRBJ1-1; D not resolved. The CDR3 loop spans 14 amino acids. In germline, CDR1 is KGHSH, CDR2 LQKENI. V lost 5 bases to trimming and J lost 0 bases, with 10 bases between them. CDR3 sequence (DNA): TGTGCCAGCTCAGTGGTTATTTTGAACACTGAAGCTTTCTTT. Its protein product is CASSVVILNTEAFF.

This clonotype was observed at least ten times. The CDR3 here is CAISDRRVTEAFF. For the CDR3, the DNA is TGTGCCATCAGTGACAGGAGGGTCACTGAAGCTTTCTTT. The rearrangement joins TRBV10-3 to TRBJ1-1; no clear D gene. The CDR3 spans 13 residues. Trimming took off 3 bases at V and 4 bases at J, with 9 bases between the two ends. Germline CDR1 is ENHRY and CDR2 is SYGVKD.

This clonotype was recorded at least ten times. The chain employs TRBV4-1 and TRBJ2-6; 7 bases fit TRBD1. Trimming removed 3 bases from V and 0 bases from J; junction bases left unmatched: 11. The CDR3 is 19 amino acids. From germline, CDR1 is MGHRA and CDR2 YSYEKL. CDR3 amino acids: CASSQFDRASYSGANVLTF. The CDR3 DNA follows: TGCGCCAGCAGCCAGTTCGACAGGGCCTCGTACTCTGGGGCCAACGTCCTGACTTTC.